The 2 T cell receptor beta chains listed next were all sequenced from one sample in a study of T cells in Graves' hyperthyroidism and ophthalmopathy. TCR beta CDR3 regions were amplified from RNA transcripts. The HTBI primer set served for first-round RT-PCR of the TCR CDR3. MiXCR, applied by TCRdb to the multiplex PCR reads, yields one record per CDR3 protein. The sample has around 400,000 distinct CDR3 sequences; 15% to 18% are singletons. Sequencing was done on a sample of blood. These receptors were taken from a woman between 18 and 30 years old with Graves' hyperthyroidism that later progressed to Graves' ophthalmopathy.

Details on this clonotype: The junction and the germline gene differ at one end; a read error may be behind it. The genes are TRBV5-1 and TRBJ1-6; D is perhaps TRBD1 (5 bases). Looked up from germline, CDR1 is SGHRS and CDR2 is YFSETQ. The CDR3 consists of 17 residues. CDR3 residues: CASSLVARDGALPPLHF. The DNA of the CDR3 is TGTGCCAGCAGCTTGGTGGCGCGGGACGGAGCTTTGCCACCCCTCCACTTT.

This clonotype has only a few counts. The V and J genes are TRBV15 and TRBJ2-7; D is uncertain. The CDR3 totals 13 residues. The ends were cut back, 3 bases at V and 1 base at J, with 7 bases in the middle. Germline CDR1 and CDR2: LNHNV and YYDKDF (reference sequence). The DNA of the CDR3 is TGTGCCACCAGCAGCGGTAGGTCCTACGAGCAGTACTTC. Protein: CATSSGRSYEQYF.